This TCR beta chain was sequenced in a study of blood T cells in healthy people across ages. Broader study findings: Donors of long life had a larger count of naive CD4+ cells and greater diversity than aged donors.

A second about 7 to 12 cycle PCR used barcoded and J-beta primers. TCRdb recomputed calls from the 5' RACE reads with MiXCR, one row per CDR3 protein. The sample lists approximately 290,000 distinct CDR3 sequences, roughly 26% occurring once. This clonotype was observed a few times. Its antigen is undetermined. This receptor was taken from a woman in her 70s in good health. The sequencing input was blood.

CDR3 coding DNA: TGCGCCAGCAGCCCCACTAGCGGGAGGGGTGAGCAGTTCTTC. Protein product: CASSPTSGRGEQFF. The chain employs TRBV5-1 and TRBJ2-1; 13 positions agree with TRBD2. V lost 4 bases, J lost 9 bases, and 4 bases stayed unmatched. Germline CDR1 SGHRS, CDR2 YFSETQ. CDR3 length: 14 residues.